This T cell receptor beta chain appears in the sequencing data of a study of blood T cell repertoires in COVID-19. At the level of the study: Samples representing acute and convalescent COVID-19 were sourced from the United States, Italy and Spain. The analysed material was cDNA or gDNA that came from T cells, B-cell-depleted T cells, or PBMCs.

This CDR3 contains 15 residues. Germline V gives CDR1 SGHAT, CDR2 FQNNGV. V shed 1 base, J shed 7 bases, and the junction held 5 bases outside the gene matches. In the original analysis: Reference gene primer amplification yielded estimated nucleated cell counts. Here immunoSEQ multiplex PCR was the method, and the copy in TCRdb shows in-frame clones only, minus some. That table furnishes V, J and clone size, whereas the DNA furnished D and trimming. The sample records approximately 240,000 clones, 70% to 90% being singletons. Sequenced material: peripheral blood. This sequence originates from a man in his forties or fifties who had recovered from COVID-19. The V gene is TRBV11-2, the J gene TRBJ2-1, with 9 positions matching TRBD2. The CDR3 DNA reads as TGTGCCAGCAGCTTAGGGGTTCTAGCGGGAAATGAGCAGTTCTTC. Translated: CASSLGVLAGNEQFF. Variable domain in full (rest from reference TRBV11-2 and TRBJ2-1): EAGVAQSPRYKIIEKRQSVAFWCNPISGHATLYWYQQILGQGPKLLIQFQNNGVVDDSQLPKDRFSAERLKGVDSTLKIQPAKLEDSAVYLCASSLGVLAGNEQFFGPGTRLTVL.